This T cell receptor beta chain was retrieved from a study of a mutant IDH1 vaccine in newly diagnosed glioma. The overall study: Patients received vaccination from 4-6 weeks after radiotherapy alone, or with temozolomide cycles. Every participant had undergone radiotherapy, temozolomide, or both before, and most underwent both. Points from the study as a whole: Vaccine-induced responses were seen in under 95% of patients, spanning several MHC alleles.

Profiling relied on immunoSEQ multiplex PCR, and the TCRdb table lists in-frame clones only, not all of them. The sample holds roughly 28,000 clones, 80% to 90% seen once. Details on this clone: Its specificity is unknown.

As for time point: week 5, during vaccination. One vaccine dose held 300 ug of mutant IDH1 20-mer peptide and came with topical imiquimod. Each donor presented with a new WHO grade 3 or 4 astrocytoma that tested IDH1-mutant and showed ATRX loss. Germline values: CDR1 MNHNY, CDR2 SVGAGI (reference sequence). With V trimmed by 8 bases and J by 8 bases, 9 bases remained unmatched. The CDR3 covers 13 residues. The sequenced sample was PBMCs, obtained from a glioma patient whose treatment included an IDH1 peptide vaccine. The TCR sequence derives from a man younger than 35 with glioma. The gene calls are TRBV6-6 and TRBJ1-1; 9 bases are a match to TRBD1. The CDR3: CASGNRGLGEAFF. In DNA, the CDR3 is TGTGCCAGCGGGAACAGGGGGCTGGGGGAAGCTTTCTTT.